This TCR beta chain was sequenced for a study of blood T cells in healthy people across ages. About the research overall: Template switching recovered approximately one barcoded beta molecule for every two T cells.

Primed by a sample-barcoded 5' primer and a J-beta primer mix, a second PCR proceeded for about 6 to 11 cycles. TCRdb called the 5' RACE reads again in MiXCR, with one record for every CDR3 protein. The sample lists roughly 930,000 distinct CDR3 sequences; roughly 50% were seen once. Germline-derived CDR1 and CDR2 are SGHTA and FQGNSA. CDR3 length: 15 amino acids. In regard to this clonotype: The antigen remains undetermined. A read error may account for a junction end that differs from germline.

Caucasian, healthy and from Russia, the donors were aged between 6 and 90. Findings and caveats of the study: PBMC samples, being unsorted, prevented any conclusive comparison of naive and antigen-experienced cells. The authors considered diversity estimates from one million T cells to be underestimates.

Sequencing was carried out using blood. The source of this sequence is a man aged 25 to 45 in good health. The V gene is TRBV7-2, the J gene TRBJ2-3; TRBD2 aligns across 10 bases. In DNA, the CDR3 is TGTGCCAGCAGCTTAGAGGCTCTAGCGGGAGATGCGCAGTATTTT. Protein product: CASSLEALAGDAQYF.